The entry below describes one T cell receptor beta chain. Antigen: not known. This specimen belongs to a study of T cells expressing NK-cell markers. Study conclusions and caveats: Dominant NKG2C+ clonotypes made up about 1.0-7.5% of CD8+ T cells in six donors.

TCRdb reanalyzed the 5' RACE reads and collapses them to one entry per CDR3 protein, without DNA. The repertoire shows about 300,000 distinct CDR3 sequences; the top ten hold 4% to 5%. CDR3 length: 15 amino acids. This chain connects TRBV12-3 or TRBV12-4 to TRBJ2-5. Sequenced material: blood T cells: a sorted CD56 or NKG2C T cell subset, CD4+ or CD8+ T cells, or bulk PBMC T cells (not recorded which). This sequence was found in a woman aged 18-70 years in good health. This CDR3 reads CASSSHATVKETQYF.